Reported below is one T cell receptor (beta chain). These data are taken from a study of blood T cell repertoires in COVID-19. About the research overall: From the United States, Italy and Spain came samples of acute and convalescent COVID-19. Sources were T cells, B-cell-depleted T cells, or PBMCs; the material itself was cDNA or gDNA.

V dropped 1 base and J dropped 4 bases, with 9 bases sitting between them. This CDR3 has 13 residues. CDR1 SGHNT and CDR2 YYREEE come from the germline V gene (reference sequence). This table comes from immunoSEQ multiplex PCR, and its TCRdb copy is limited to in-frame clones, with some not included. The sample contains approximately 210,000 clones, approximately 90% of which appear only once. The source material was peripheral blood. This chain connects TRBV5-4 to TRBJ2-7, with D uncertain. The TCR was taken from a human donor in a cohort sampled during active COVID-19. The DNA of the CDR3 is TGTGCCAGCAGCTTGAGTGGCAGGTACGAGCAGTACTTC. This sequence encodes CASSLSGRYEQYF.